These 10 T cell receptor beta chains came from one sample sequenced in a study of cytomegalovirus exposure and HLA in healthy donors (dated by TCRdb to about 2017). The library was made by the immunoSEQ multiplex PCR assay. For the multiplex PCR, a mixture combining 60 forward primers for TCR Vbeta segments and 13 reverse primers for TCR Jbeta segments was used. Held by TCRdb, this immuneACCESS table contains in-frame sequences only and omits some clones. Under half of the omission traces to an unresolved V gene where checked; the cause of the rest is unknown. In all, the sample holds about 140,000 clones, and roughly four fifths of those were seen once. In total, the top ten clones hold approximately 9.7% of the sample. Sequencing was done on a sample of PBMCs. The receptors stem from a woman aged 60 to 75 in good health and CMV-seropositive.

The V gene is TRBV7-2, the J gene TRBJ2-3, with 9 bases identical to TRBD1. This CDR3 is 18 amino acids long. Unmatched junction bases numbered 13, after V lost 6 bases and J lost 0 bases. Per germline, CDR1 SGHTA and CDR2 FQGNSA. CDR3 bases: TGTGCCAGCAGTTGGGTTGCGACAGGGGGGGGGAGCACAGATACGCAGTATTTT. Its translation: CASSWVATGGGSTDTQYF. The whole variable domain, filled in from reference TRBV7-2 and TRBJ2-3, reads GAGVSQSPSNKVTEKGKDVELRCDPISGHTALYWYRQSLGQGLEFLIYFQGNSAPDKSGLPSDRFSAERTGGSVSTLTIQRTQQEDSAVYLCASSWVATGGGSTDTQYFGPGTRLTVL.

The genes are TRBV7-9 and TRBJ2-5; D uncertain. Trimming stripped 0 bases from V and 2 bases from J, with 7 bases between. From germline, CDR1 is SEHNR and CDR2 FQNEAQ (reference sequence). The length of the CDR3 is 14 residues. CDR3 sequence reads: CASSLALRQETQYF. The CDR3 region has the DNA TGTGCCAGCAGCTTAGCCTTGAGACAAGAGACCCAGTACTTC.

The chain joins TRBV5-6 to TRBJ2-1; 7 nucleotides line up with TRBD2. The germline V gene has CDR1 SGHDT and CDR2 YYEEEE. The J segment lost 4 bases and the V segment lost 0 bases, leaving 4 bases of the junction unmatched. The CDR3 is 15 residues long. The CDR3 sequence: CASSLVGGSYNEQFF. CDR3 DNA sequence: TGTGCCAGCAGCTTGGTTGGCGGGAGTTACAATGAGCAGTTCTTC.

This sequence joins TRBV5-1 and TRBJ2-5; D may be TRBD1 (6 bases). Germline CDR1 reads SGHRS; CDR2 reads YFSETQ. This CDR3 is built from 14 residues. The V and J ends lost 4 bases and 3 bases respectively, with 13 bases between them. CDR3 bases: TGCGCCAGCAGCGCCCAACAGGGCGAAGAGACCCAGTACTTC. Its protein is CASSAQQGEETQYF. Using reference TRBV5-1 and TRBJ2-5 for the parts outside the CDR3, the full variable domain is KAGVTQTPRYLIKTRGQQVTLSCSPISGHRSVSWYQQTPGQGLQFLFEYFSETQRNKGNFPGRFSGRQFSNSRSEMNVSTLELGDSALYLCASSAQQGEETQYFGPGTRLLVL.

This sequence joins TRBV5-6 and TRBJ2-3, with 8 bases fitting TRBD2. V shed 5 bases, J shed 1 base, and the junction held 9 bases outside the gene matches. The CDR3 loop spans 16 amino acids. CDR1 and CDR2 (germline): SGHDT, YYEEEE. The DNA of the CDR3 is TGTGCCAGCAGTAATGCGGGACTAGTCGGCACAGATACGCAGTATTTT. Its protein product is CASSNAGLVGTDTQYF.

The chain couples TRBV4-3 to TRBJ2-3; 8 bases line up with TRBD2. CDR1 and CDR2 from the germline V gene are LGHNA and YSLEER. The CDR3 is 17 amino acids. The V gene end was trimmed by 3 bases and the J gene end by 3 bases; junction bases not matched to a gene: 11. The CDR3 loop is CASSHPPTGGGTDTQYF. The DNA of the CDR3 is TGCGCCAGCAGCCACCCCCCTACGGGAGGGGGTACAGATACGCAGTATTTT.

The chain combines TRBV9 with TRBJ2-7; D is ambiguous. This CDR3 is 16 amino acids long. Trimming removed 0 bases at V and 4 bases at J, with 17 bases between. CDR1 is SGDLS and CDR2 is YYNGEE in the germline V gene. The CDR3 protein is CASSVANSQKQYEQYF. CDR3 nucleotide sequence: TGTGCCAGCAGCGTAGCAAACAGCCAAAAACAGTACGAGCAGTACTTC.

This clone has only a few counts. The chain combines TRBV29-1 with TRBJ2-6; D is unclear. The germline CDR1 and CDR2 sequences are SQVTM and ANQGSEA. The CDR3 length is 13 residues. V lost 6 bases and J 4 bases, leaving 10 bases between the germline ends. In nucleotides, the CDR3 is TGCAGCGTGTCCATCGGGGGGGCCAACGTCCTGACTTTC. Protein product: CSVSIGGANVLTF.

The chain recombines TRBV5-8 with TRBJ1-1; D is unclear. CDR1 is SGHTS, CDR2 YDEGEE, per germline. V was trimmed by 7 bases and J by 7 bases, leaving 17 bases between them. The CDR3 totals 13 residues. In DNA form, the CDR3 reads TGTGCCAGCGCCCGGGAGGGTTGGGGTGAAGCTTTCTTT. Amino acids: CASAREGWGEAFF. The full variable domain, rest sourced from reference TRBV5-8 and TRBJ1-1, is EAGVTQSPTHLIKTRGQQATLRCSPISGHTSVYWYQQALGLGLQFLLWYDEGEERNRGNFPPRFSGRQFPNYSSELNVNALELEDSALYLCASAREGWGEAFFGQGTRLTVV.

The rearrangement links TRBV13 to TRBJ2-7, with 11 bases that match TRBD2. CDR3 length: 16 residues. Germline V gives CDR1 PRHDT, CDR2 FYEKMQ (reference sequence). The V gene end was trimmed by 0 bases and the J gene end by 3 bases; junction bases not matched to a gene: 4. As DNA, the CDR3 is TGTGCCAGCAGCTTAGGTGCACTAGCGGGAGACTACGAGCAGTACTTC. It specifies CASSLGALAGDYEQYF.